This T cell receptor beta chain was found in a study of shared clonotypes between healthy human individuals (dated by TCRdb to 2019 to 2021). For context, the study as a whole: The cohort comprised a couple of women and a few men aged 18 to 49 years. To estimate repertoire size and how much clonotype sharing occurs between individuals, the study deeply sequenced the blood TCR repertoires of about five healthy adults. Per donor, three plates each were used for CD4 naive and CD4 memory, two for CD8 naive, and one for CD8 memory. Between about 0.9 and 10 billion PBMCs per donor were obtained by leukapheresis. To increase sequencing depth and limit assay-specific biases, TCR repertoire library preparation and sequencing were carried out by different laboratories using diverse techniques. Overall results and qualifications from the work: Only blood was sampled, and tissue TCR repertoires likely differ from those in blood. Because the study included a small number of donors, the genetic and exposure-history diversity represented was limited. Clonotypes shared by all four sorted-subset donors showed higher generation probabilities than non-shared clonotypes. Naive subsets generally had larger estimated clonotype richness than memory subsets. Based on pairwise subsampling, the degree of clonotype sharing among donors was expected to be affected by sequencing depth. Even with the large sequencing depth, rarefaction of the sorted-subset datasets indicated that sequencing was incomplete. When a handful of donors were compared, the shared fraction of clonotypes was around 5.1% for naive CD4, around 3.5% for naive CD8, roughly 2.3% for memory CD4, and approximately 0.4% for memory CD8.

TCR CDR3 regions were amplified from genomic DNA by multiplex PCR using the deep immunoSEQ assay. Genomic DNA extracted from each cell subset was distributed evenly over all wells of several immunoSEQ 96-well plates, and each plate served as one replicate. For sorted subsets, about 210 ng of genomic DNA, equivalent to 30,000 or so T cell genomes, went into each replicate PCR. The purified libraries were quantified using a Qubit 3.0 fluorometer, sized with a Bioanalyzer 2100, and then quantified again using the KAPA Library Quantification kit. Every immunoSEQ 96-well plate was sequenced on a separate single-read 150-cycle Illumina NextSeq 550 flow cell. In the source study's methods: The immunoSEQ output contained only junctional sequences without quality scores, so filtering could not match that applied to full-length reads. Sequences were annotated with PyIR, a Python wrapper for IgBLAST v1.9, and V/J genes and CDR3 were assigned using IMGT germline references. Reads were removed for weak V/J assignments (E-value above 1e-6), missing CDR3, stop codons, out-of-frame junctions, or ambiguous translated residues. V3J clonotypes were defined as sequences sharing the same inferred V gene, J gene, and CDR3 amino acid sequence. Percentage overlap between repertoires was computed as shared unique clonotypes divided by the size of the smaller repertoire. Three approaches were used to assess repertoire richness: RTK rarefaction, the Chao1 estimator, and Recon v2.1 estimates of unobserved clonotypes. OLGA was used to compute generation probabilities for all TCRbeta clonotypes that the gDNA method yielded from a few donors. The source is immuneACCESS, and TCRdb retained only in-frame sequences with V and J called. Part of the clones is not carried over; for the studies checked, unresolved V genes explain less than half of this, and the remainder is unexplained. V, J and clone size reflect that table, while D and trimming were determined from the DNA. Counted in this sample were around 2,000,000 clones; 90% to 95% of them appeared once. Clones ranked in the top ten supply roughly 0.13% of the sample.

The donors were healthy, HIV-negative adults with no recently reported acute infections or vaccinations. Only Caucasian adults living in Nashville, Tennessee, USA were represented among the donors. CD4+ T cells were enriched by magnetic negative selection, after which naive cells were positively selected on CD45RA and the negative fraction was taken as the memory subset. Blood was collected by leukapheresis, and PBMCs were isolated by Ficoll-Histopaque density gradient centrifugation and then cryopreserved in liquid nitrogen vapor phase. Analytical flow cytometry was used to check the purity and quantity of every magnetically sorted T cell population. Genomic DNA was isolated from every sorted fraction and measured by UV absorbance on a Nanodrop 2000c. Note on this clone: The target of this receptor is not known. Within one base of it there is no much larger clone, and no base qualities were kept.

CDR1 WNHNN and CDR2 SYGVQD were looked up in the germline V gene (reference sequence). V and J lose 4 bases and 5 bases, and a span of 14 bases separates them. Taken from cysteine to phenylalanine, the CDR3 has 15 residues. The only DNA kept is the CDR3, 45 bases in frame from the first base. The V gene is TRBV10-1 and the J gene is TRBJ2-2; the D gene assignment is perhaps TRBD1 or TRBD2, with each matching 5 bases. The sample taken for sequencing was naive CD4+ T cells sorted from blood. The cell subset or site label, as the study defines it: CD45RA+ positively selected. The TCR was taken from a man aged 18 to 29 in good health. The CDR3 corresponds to CASSGTPPGTGELFF. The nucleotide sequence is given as TGCGCCAGCAGTGGGACACCCCCGGGGACCGGGGAGCTGTTTTTT.